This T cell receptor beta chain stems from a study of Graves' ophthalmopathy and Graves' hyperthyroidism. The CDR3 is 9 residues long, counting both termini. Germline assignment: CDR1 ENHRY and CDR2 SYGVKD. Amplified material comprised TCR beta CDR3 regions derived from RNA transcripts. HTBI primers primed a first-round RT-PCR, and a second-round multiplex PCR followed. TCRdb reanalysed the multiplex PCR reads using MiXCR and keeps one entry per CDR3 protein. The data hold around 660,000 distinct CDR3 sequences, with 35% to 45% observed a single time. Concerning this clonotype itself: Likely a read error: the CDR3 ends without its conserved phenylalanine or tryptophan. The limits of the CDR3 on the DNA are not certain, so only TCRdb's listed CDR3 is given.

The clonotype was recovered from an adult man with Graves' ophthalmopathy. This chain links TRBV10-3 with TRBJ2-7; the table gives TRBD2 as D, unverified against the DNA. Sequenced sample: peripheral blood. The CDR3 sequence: CAIRLQEEG.